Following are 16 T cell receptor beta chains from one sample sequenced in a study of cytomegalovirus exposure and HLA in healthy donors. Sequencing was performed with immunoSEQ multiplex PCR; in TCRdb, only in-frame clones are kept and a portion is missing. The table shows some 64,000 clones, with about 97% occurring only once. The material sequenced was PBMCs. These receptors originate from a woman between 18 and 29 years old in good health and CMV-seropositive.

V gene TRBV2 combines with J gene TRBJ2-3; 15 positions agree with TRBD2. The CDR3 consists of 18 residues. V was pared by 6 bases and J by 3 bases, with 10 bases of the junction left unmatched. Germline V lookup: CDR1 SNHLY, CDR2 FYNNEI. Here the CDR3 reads CASRDIGLAGGPTDTQYF. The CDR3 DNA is TGTGCCAGCAGGGACATTGGACTAGCGGGAGGGCCGACAGATACGCAGTATTTT.

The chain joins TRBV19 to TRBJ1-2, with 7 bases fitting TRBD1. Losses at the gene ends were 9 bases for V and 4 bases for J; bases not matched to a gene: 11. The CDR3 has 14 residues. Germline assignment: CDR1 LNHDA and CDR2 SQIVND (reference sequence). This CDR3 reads CASKTGVLGYGYTF. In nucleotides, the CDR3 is TGTGCCAGCAAAACAGGGGTACTGGGCTATGGCTACACCTTC.

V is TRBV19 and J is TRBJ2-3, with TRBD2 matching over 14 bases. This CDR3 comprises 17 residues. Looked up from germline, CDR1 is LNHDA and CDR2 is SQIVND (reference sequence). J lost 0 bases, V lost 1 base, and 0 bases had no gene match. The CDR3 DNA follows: TGTGCCAGTAGTATAGGGACTAGCGGGAGGAGCACAGATACGCAGTATTTT. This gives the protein CASSIGTSGRSTDTQYF.

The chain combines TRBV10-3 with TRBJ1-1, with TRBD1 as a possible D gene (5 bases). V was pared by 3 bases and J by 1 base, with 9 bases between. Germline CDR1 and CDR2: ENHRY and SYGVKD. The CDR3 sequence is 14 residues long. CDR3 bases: TGTGCCATCAGTGAATCAGGGTCGAACACTGAAGCTTTCTTT. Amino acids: CAISESGSNTEAFF.

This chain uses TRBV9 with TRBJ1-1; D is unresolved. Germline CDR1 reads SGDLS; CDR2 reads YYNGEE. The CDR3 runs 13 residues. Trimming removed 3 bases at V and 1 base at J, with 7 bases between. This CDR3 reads CASSARGNTEAFF. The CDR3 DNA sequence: TGTGCCAGCAGCGCCCGGGGGAACACTGAAGCTTTCTTT. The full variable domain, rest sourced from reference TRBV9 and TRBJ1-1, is DSGVTQTPKHLITATGQRVTLRCSPRSGDLSVYWYQQSLDQGLQFLIQYYNGEERAKGNILERFSAQQFPDLHSELNLSSLELGDSALYFCASSARGNTEAFFGQGTRLTVV.

In DNA, the CDR3 is TGTGCCAGCAGTGAAGGCGGGAGAGGGGAACAGTACTTC. Residues: CASSEGGRGEQYF. V is TRBV6-1 and J is TRBJ2-7; 7 positions match TRBD2. Germline V gene data show CDR1 as MNHNS and CDR2 as SASEGT. The CDR3 loop spans 13 amino acids. The V and J ends lost 1 base and 10 bases, in that order; junction bases with no gene match: 7.

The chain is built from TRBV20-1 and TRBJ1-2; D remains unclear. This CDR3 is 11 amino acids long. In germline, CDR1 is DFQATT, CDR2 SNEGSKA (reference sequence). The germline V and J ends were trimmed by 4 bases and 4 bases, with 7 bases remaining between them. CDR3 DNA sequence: TGCAGTGCTACGACGGGCTATGGCTACACCTTC. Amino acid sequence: CSATTGYGYTF.

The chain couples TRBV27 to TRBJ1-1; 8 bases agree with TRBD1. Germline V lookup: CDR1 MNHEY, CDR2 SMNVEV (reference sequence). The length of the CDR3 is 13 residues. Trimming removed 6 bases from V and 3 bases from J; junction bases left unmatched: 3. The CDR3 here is CASRVQGDTEAFF. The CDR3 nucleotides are TGTGCCAGCAGGGTACAGGGGGACACTGAAGCTTTCTTT.

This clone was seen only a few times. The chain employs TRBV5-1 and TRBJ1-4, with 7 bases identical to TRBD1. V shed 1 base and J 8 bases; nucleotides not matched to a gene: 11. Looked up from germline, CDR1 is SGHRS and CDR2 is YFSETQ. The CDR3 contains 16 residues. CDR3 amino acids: CASSLTLQGKGEKLFF. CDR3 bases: TGCGCCAGCAGCTTGACCTTACAGGGGAAGGGAGAAAAACTGTTTTTT.

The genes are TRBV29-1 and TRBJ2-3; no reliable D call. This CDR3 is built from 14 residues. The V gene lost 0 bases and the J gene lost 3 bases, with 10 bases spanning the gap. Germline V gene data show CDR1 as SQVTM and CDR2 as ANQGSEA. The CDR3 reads CSVEDRRRTDTQYF. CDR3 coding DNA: TGCAGCGTTGAAGATCGGCGGCGAACAGATACGCAGTATTTT.

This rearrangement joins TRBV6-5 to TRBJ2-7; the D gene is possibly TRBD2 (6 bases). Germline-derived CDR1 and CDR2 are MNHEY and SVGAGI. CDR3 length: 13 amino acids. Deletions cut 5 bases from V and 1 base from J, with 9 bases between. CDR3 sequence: CASSGRYSYEQYF. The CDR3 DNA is TGTGCCAGCAGTGGGAGGTATTCCTACGAGCAGTACTTC.

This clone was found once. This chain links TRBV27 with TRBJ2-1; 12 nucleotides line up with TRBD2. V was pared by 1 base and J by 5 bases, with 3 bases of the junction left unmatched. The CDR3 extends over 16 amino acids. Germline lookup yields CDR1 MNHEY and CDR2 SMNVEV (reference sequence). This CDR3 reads CASSLLTSGSHNEQFF. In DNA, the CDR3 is TGTGCCAGCAGTTTATTGACTAGCGGGAGCCACAATGAGCAGTTCTTC.

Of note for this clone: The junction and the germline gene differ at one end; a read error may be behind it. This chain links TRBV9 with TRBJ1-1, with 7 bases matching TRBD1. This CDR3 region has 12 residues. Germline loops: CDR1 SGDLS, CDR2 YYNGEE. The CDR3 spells CASQGQNAEAFF. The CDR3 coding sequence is TGTGCCAGCCAGGGACAGAACGCTGAAGCTTTCTTT.

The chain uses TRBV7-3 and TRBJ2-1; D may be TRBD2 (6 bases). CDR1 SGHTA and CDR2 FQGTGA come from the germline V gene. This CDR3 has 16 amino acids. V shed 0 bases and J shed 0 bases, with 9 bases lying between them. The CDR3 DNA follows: TGTGCCAGCAGCTTAACACGGGAGAGCTCCTACAATGAGCAGTTCTTC. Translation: CASSLTRESSYNEQFF. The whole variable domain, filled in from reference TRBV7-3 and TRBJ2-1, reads GAGVSQTPSNKVTEKGKYVELRCDPISGHTALYWYRQSLGQGPEFLIYFQGTGAADDSGLPNDRFFAVRPEGSVSTLKIQRTERGDSAVYLCASSLTRESSYNEQFFGPGTRLTVL.

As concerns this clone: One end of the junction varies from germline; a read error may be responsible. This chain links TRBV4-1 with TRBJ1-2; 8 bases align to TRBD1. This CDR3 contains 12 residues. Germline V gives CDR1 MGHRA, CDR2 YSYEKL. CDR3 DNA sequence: TGCGCCAGCAGCTTAAGGCCCGGGACAGGCGACTTC. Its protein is CASSLRPGTGDF.

The DNA of the CDR3 is TGTGCCAGCAGCGAAAGACAAATCACCGGGGAGCTGTTTTTT. This translates into CASSERQITGELFF. The chain carries TRBV7-9 and TRBJ2-2; D is uncertain. The germline gives CDR1 SEHNR, CDR2 FQNEAQ (reference sequence). The CDR3 has 14 amino acids. V shed 5 bases and J shed 4 bases, with 11 bases lying between them.